Listed below are T cell receptor beta chains from one sample, sequenced in a study of T cells in Graves' hyperthyroidism and ophthalmopathy. TCRdb reprocessed the multiplex PCR reads via MiXCR and lists one record per CDR3 protein. This sample yields about 500,000 distinct CDR3 sequences, of which about 16% are seen a single time; 25% to 30% belongs to the top ten. The sample taken for sequencing was blood. The receptors here all came from a woman younger than 45 with Graves' ophthalmopathy. Both conserved end residues are part of each CDR3. Each record gives: clone size, V gene, CDR3 length, J gene, D gene, CDR3 DNA, CDR3 protein. D genes are given only for firm matches. Expanded clones get a size class; other rows say once, few or many, or leave the size out.

few	TRBV29-1	13	TRBJ2-4	TRBD1	TGCAGCATAGGACAGGGGGTTTATGGCATTCAGTACTTC	CSIGQGVYGIQYF
NA	TRBV28	19	TRBJ2-3	TRBD2	TGTGCCAGCAGTTTATCATCATCAGCGGCTAGCGGGAAGAGAGATACGCAGTATTTT	CASSLSSSAASGKRDTQYF
many	TRBV3-1	15	TRBJ2-7	NA	TGTGCCAGCAGCCAAGATGGGGTTTCCCTCTACGAGCAGTACTTC	CASSQDGVSLYEQYF
many	TRBV7-6	14	TRBJ2-1	NA	TGTGCCAGCAGCTTAGAGGCAGAGGACAATGAGCAGTTCTTC	CASSLEAEDNEQFF
NA	TRBV28	16	TRBJ2-7	TRBD2	TGTGCCAGCAGCACCGGGACTAGCGGGAGGTCCTACGAGCAGTACTTC	CASSTGTSGRSYEQYF
NA	TRBV11-1	12	TRBJ1-2	NA	TGTGCCAGCAGCCAAGGGGTGAGTGGCTACACCTTC	CASSQGVSGYTF
many	TRBV18	13	TRBJ2-7	NA	TGTGCCAGCTCACCACCGGTGAGTGACGAGCAGTACTTC	CASSPPVSDEQYF
many	TRBV27	17	TRBJ1-1	TRBD1	TGTGCCAGCAGTTTATTGGGACAGGGGGCGTCAGGGACTGAAGCTTTCTTT	CASSLLGQGASGTEAFF
NA	TRBV19	15	TRBJ1-4	NA	TGTGCCAGTAGTATTGGTCCAGGACGGCCTGGGGTACTGTTTTTT	CASSIGPGRPGVLFF
few	TRBV5-8	14	TRBJ2-1	TRBD1	TGTGCCAGCAGCTTCCGACAGGGCCACAATGAGCAGTTCTTC	CASSFRQGHNEQFF
many	TRBV14	16	TRBJ2-3	NA	TGTGCCAGCAGCCAAACTAAGCACATCAGCACAGATACGCAGTATTTT	CASSQTKHISTDTQYF
few	TRBV28	13	TRBJ2-1	NA	TGTGCCAGCAGTTTCGGTCGGGGAAATGAGCAGTTCTTC	CASSFGRGNEQFF
NA	TRBV19	17	TRBJ2-5	TRBD2	TGTGCCAGTAGCAAGAGGGGGACTAGCGGGAATCAAGAGACCCAGTACTTC	CASSKRGTSGNQETQYF
NA	TRBV19	14	TRBJ2-1	NA	TGTGCCAGTAGTATAGATTCCGGTAGGGCGGAGCAGTTCTTC	CASSIDSGRAEQFF
many	TRBV15	16	TRBJ2-5	TRBD2	TGTGCCACCAGCTTAGCGGGAGGGCCGCTACCAGAGACCCAGTACTTC	CATSLAGGPLPETQYF
NA	TRBV14	15	TRBJ2-5	NA	TGTGCCAGCAGCCAAGGCGTGTCAAGTGGAGAGACCCAGTACTTC	CASSQGVSSGETQYF
NA	TRBV6-2/TRBV6-3	16	TRBJ1-5	TRBD1	TGTGCCAGCAGCCGGGACAGGGTTTGGAGCAATCAGCCCCAGCATTTT	CASSRDRVWSNQPQHF
NA	TRBV27	13	TRBJ2-1	NA	TGTGCCAGCACCCGGAGTTCTGTGGATGAGCAGTTCTTC	CASTRSSVDEQFF
few	TRBV14	16	TRBJ2-7	TRBD2	TGTGCCAGCAGCCAAAGATTGGGACTAGCATCCTACGAGCAGTACTTC	CASSQRLGLASYEQYF
many	TRBV24-1	10	TRBJ2-1	NA	TGTGCCACCAGTGATTCCGGGACTTTCTTC	CATSDSGTFF
NA	TRBV15	14	TRBJ1-2	NA	TGTGCCACCAGCAGAGGAGCGGCTCTCTATGGCTACACCTTC	CATSRGAALYGYTF
NA	TRBV6-2/TRBV6-3	15	TRBJ2-1	NA	TGTGCCAGCAGTTACTCTGGGACGGGGTACAATGAGCAGTTCTTC	CASSYSGTGYNEQFF
NA	TRBV6-1	15	TRBJ1-4	TRBD1	TGTGCCAGCAGGACGACCTGGACAGGGGCTGAAAAACTGTTTTTT	CASRTTWTGAEKLFF
few	TRBV6-1	12	TRBJ1-3	NA	TGTGCCAGCAGAGAGGGTGGAAACACCATATATTTT	CASREGGNTIYF
few	TRBV5-8	12	TRBJ1-6	NA	TGTGCCAGTAATTCCGAGGGCTCACCCCTCCACTTT	CASNSEGSPLHF
many	TRBV19	15	TRBJ2-1	TRBD2	TGTGCCAGCAGTACTACTAGCGGCTCCTACAATGAGCAGTTCTTC	CASSTTSGSYNEQFF
NA	TRBV4-3	15	TRBJ1-2	NA	TGCGCCAGCAGCCAAGCCTCAGGGGCTGACTATGGCTACACCTTC	CASSQASGADYGYTF
many	TRBV28	12	TRBJ2-7	NA	TGTGCCAGCAGCTCCTCCTCCTACGAGCAGTACTTC	CASSSSSYEQYF
NA	TRBV7-2	16	TRBJ2-2	TRBD1	TGTGCCAGCAGCTTATCCAGGGGGCAGCGAACCGGGGAGCTGTTTTTT	CASSLSRGQRTGELFF
many	TRBV11-2	12	TRBJ1-1	NA	TGTGCCAGCAGCTTTTGGGGGGGGGCAGCTTTCTTT	CASSFWGGAAFF
many	TRBV3-1	16	TRBJ2-5	TRBD2	TGTGCCAGCAGCCAAGATATGGCGGGGGGCTGGGAGACCCAGTACTTC	CASSQDMAGGWETQYF
many	TRBV5-1	14	TRBJ2-7	TRBD1	TGCGCCAGCAGCTACCGGGACAGGGGTGACGAGCAGTACTTC	CASSYRDRGDEQYF
NA	TRBV11-3	16	TRBJ2-2	NA	TGTGCCAGCAGCTTAGAAGGACAGGGAGGGACCGGGGAGCTGTTTTTT	CASSLEGQGGTGELFF
NA	TRBV10-1	18	TRBJ2-3	TRBD2	TGCGCCAGCAGTGATCAAAAGGGCGGGAGTCGGGACACAGATACGCAGTATTTT	CASSDQKGGSRDTDTQYF
many	TRBV28	14	TRBJ1-2	NA	TGTGCCAGCAGTGTCTGGGGAAGAGGCTATGGCTACACCTTC	CASSVWGRGYGYTF
NA	TRBV11-2	18	TRBJ2-1	TRBD2	TGTGCCAGCAGCGGACTAGCGGGAGTCCCCGACTCCTACAATGAGCAGTTCTTC	CASSGLAGVPDSYNEQFF
NA	TRBV20-1	12	TRBJ2-4	NA	TGCAGTGCCGAAGACCTGAAAAACATTCAGTACTTC	CSAEDLKNIQYF